This T cell receptor beta chain was documented in a study of T cells after yellow fever vaccination. In germline, CDR1 is SGHNT, CDR2 YYREEE (reference sequence). V gave up 0 bases and J gave up 4 bases, with 7 bases separating them. There are 13 residues in the CDR3. This clonotype was counted many times. Its antigen is still unknown. Study results and limitations: Abundant contaminating clonotypes from the bulk population could appear in FACS-sorted repertoires. Reappearance after the booster was seen for most primary-vaccination clones, at 96% CD4 and roughly 90% CD8.

TCRdb called the 5' RACE reads again in MiXCR, with one record for every CDR3 protein. Of 180,000 or so distinct CDR3 sequences detected, 11% appear once; the ten largest clones hold approximately 34%. This sample comprised CD8+ T cells sorted from PBMCs, obtained 15 days after the yellow fever booster vaccination. This TCR was recovered from a man between 18 and 35 years old who received the YFV17D yellow fever vaccine. The chain uses TRBV5-4 and TRBJ2-5; D uncertain. The CDR3 nucleotides are TGTGCCAGCAGCTTGGAGGGTGGAGAGACCCAGTACTTC. As protein: CASSLEGGETQYF.